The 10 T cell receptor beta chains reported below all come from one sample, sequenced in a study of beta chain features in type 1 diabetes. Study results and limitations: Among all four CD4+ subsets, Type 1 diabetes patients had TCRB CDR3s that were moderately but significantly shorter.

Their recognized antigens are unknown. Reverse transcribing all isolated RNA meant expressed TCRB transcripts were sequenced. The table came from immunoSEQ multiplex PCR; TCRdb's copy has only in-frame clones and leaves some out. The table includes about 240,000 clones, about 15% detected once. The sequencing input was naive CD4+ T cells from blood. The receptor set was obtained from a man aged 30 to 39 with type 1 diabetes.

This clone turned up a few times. The CDR3 DNA reads TGTGCCAGCAGCCAGGCAGGAGGGGCCCCCGAGCAGTACTTC. This codes for CASSQAGGAPEQYF. This chain links TRBV7-9 with TRBJ2-7; D might be TRBD2 (6 bases). The V and J ends lost 5 bases and 6 bases respectively, with 17 bases between them. This CDR3 contains 14 residues. Germline CDR1 SEHNR, CDR2 FQNEAQ (reference sequence).

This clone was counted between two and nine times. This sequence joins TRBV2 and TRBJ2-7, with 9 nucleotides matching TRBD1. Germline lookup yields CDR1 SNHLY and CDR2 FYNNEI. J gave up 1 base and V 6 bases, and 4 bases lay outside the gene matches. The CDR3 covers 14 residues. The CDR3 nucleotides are TGTGCCAGCAGGGGACAGGGTAGATCCTACGAGCAGTACTTC. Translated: CASRGQGRSYEQYF.

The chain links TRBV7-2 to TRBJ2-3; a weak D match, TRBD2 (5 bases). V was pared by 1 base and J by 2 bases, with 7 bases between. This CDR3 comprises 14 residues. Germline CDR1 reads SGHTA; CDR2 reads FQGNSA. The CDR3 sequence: CASSLGLTTDTQYF. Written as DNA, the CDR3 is TGTGCCAGCAGCTTAGGACTAACCACAGATACGCAGTATTTT.

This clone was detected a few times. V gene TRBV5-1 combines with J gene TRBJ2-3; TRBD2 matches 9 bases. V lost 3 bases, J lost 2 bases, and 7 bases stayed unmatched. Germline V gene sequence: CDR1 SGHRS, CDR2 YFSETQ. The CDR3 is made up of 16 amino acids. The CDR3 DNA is TGCGCCAGCAGCTCCCTGACTAGCGGAGCCACAGATACGCAGTATTTT. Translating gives CASSSLTSGATDTQYF.

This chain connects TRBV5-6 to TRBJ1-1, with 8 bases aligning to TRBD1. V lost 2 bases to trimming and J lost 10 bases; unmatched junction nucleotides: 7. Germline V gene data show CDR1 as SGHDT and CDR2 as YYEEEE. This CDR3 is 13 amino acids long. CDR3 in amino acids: CASSFGQGRAAFF. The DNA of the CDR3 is TGTGCCAGCAGCTTCGGACAGGGTAGAGCAGCTTTCTTT.

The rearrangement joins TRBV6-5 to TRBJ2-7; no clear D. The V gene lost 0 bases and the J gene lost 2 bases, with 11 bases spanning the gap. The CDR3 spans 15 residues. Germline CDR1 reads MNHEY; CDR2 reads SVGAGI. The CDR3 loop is CASSYSPGRTYEQYF. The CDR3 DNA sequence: TGTGCCAGCAGTTACTCACCGGGTCGAACCTACGAGCAGTACTTC.

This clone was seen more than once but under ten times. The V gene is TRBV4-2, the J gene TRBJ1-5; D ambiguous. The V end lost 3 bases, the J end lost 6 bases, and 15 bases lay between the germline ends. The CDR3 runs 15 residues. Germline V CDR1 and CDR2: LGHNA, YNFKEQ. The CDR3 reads CASSQVESGGQPQHF. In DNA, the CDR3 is TGTGCCAGCAGCCAGGTCGAGAGTGGCGGTCAGCCCCAGCATTTT.

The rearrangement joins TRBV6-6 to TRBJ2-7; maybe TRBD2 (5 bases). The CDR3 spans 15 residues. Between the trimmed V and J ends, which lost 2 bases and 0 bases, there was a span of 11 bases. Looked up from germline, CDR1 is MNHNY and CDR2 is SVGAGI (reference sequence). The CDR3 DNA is TGTGCCAGCAGTTACGCAGCGGTCTCCTCCTACGAGCAGTACTTC. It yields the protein CASSYAAVSSYEQYF.

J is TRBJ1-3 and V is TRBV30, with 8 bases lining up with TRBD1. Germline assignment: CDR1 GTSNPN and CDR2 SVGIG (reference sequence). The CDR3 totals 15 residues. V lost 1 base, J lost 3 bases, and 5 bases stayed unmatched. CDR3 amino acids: CAWSASGGFGNTIYF. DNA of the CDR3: TGTGCCTGGAGTGCCTCAGGGGGCTTTGGAAACACCATATATTTT. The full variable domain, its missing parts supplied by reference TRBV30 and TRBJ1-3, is SQTIHQWPATLVQPVGSPLSLECTVEGTSNPNLYWYRQAAGRGLQLLFYSVGIGQISSEVPQNLSASRPQDRQFILSSKKLLLSDSGFYLCAWSASGGFGNTIYFGEGSWLTVV.

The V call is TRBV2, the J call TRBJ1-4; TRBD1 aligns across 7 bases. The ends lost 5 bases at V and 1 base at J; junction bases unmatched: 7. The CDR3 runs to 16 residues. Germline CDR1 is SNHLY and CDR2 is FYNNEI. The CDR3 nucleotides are TGTGCCAGCAGTTCGACAGGGTCGAGAACTAATGAAAAACTGTTTTTT. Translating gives CASSSTGSRTNEKLFF.